These 10 T cell receptor beta chains were sequenced from one sample in a study of blood T cell repertoires in COVID-19 (dated by TCRdb to the early 2020s). Receptors were amplified or captured by the immunoSEQ multiplex PCR assay. TCRdb retrieved this table from immuneACCESS and kept in-frame rearrangements only. Not all clones are present; in checked studies, unresolved V genes account for under half, and no reason is known for the remainder. Within this sample are about 280,000 clones, with almost 90% of them counted one time only. About 1.8% of the sample rests with the top ten. Specimen: PBMCs or T cells enriched from blood (not recorded which). The receptors originated from a woman aged 18 to 35 with acute COVID-19.

The chain combines TRBV21-1 with TRBJ1-2; the D call of TRBD1 is as the table states it, not checked on the DNA. TRBV21-1 is labeled a pseudogene. The CDR3 is 16 residues long. The CDR3, as DNA: TGTGCCAGCAGCAACCCGAAGGACAGGGAAGGAGGTGGCTACACCTTC. This codes for CASSNPKDREGGGYTF.

This sequence joins TRBV4-1 and TRBJ1-5; D is unresolved. Germline CDR1 reads MGHRA; CDR2 reads YSYEKL. This CDR3 region has 13 residues. Trimming removed 4 bases from V and 4 bases from J, with 8 bases in between. The CDR3 sequence: CASSPSLNQPQHF. DNA of the CDR3: TGCGCCAGCAGCCCAAGTCTAAATCAGCCCCAGCATTTT.

Details on this clone: Other DNA sequences in the same sample also yield this CDR3. The chain combines TRBV7-2 with TRBJ2-7, with TRBD1 identical over 10 bases. V was clipped by 5 bases and J by 3 bases; unmatched bases: 1. The CDR3 has 13 amino acids. Per the germline V gene, CDR1 is SGHTA and CDR2 is FQGNSA. CDR3 in amino acids: CASSRDRGYEQYF. CDR3 nucleotide sequence: TGTGCCAGCAGCAGGGACAGGGGCTACGAGCAGTACTTC.

This chain joins TRBV7-7 and TRBJ2-1; TRBD1 matches at 7 bases. The CDR3 length is 15 residues. Germline trimming cut 1 base from V and 8 bases from J; bases unmatched to any gene: 8. Per germline, CDR1 SSHAT and CDR2 FNYEAQ (reference sequence). Here the CDR3 reads CASSLGTGDNYEQFF. DNA of the CDR3: TGTGCCAGCAGCTTAGGTACAGGGGATAACTATGAGCAGTTCTTC.

In this sample, this clone turned up once. The chain couples TRBV27 to TRBJ1-1, with D possibly matching TRBD1 (5 bases). The germline V gene encodes CDR1 MNHEY and CDR2 SMNVEV (reference sequence). The V end was cut by 5 bases, the J end by 4 bases, with 14 bases between. The CDR3 loop spans 14 amino acids. The CDR3 sequence: CASSIGSRGTEAFF. CDR3 nucleotide sequence: TGTGCCAGCAGTATTGGCTCTAGGGGCACTGAAGCTTTCTTT.

This clone was detected once. The gene calls are TRBV30 and TRBJ1-5; D gene ambiguous. From germline, CDR1 is GTSNPN and CDR2 SVGIG (reference sequence). The CDR3 has 14 residues. The V and J ends lost 0 bases and 0 bases respectively, with 6 bases between them. For the CDR3, the DNA is TGTGCCTGGAGTGTACACAGTAGCAATCAGCCCCAGCATTTT. It translates to CAWSVHSSNQPQHF.

The chain is built from TRBV20-1 and TRBJ2-1; 10 bases are a match to TRBD1. Germline lookup yields CDR1 DFQATT and CDR2 SNEGSKA (reference sequence). The CDR3 runs to 11 residues. J was trimmed by 14 bases and V by 3 bases; bases with no gene match: 4. CDR3 DNA: TGCAGTGCTAGGTCCGGGACAGGGGAGTTCTTC. Its translation is CSARSGTGEFF.

The chain links TRBV4-1 to TRBJ2-1; TRBD1 agrees at 10 bases. Losses at the gene ends were 3 bases for V and 15 bases for J; bases not matched to a gene: 5. The CDR3 consists of 12 residues. In germline, CDR1 is MGHRA, CDR2 YSYEKL. The CDR3 here is CASSQGDRGSFF. The DNA for the CDR3 is TGCGCCAGCAGCCAGGGGGACAGGGGTTCGTTCTTC.

The chain is built from TRBV4-2 and TRBJ1-6; TRBD1 aligns across 11 bases. CDR3 length: 16 residues. The V gene's germline CDR1 is LGHNA and CDR2 YNFKEQ. After removal of 0 bases from V and 9 bases from J, the junction contained 4 bases not matched to a gene. The CDR3 reads CASSQDGGTGGSPLHF. The CDR3 DNA sequence: TGTGCCAGCAGCCAAGATGGGGGGACAGGGGGTTCACCCCTCCACTTT.

This clone has a single count. The chain employs TRBV9 and TRBJ2-3; possible D gene TRBD2, 6 bases. V lost 7 bases, J lost 5 bases, and 17 bases lay in between. Germline CDR1 SGDLS, CDR2 YYNGEE. The CDR3 length is 14 residues. The CDR3 coding sequence is TGTGCCAGCGGGGGGATCCCGAGCGGAGATACGCAGTATTTT. This sequence encodes CASGGIPSGDTQYF.